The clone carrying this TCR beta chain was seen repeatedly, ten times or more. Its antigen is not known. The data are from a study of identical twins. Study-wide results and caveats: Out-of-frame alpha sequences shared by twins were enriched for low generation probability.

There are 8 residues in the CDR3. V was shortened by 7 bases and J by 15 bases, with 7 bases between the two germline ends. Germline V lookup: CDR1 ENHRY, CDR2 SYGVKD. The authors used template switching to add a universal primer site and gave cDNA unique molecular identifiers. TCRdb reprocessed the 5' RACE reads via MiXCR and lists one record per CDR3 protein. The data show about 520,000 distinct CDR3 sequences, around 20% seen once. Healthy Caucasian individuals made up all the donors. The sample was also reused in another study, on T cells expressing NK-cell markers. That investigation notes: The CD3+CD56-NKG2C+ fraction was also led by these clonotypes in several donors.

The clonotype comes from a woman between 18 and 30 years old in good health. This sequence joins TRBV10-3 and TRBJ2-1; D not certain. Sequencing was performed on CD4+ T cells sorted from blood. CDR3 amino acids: CAITVGFF. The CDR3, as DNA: TGTGCCATCACAGTAGGGTTCTTC.